These T cell receptor beta chains were read from a single sample in a study of cytomegalovirus exposure and HLA in healthy donors. Assay used: immunoSEQ multiplex PCR; TCRdb lists only in-frame clones, some missing. The sample has roughly 160,000 clones; more than 65% are singletons. Input material: PBMCs. These receptors originate from a woman younger than 45 in good health and CMV-seronegative. CDR3s include the opening cysteine and the closing phenylalanine or tryptophan. The D gene is left open where the match is weak. Clone sizes are given selectively: once, few, many, or a class where the clone is expanded.

TRBV10-2	-	TRBD2	TRBJ2-1	16	TGCGCCAGCAGTGTATTTCCTAGCGGGGGAGGAGATGAGCAGTTCTTC	CASSVFPSGGGDEQFF
TRBV28	-	TRBD1	TRBJ2-2	16	TGTGCCAGCAGTCCCTGGCAGGGGGCAAACACCGGGGAGCTGTTTTTT	CASSPWQGANTGELFF
TRBV15	-	-	TRBJ1-5	16	TGTGCCACCAGCAGAATTCAACCCGCCGGGGGTCAGCCCCAGCATTTT	CATSRIQPAGGQPQHF
TRBV5-1	-	TRBD2	TRBJ2-7	13	TGCGCCAGCGGACTAGCGGGACCGTACGAGCAGTACTTC	CASGLAGPYEQYF
TRBV2	-	-	TRBJ2-1	14	TGTGCCATCCACCGGGACATATGGAACAATGAGCAGTTCTTC	CAIHRDIWNNEQFF
TRBV28	few	TRBD1	TRBJ1-2	14	TGTGCCAGCAGTTTACCGACAGGGCGCTATGGCTACCCCTTC	CASSLPTGRYGYPF
TRBV7-9	-	-	TRBJ1-1	14	TGTGCCAGCAGCTTAGCCCAGGGGCACACTGAAGCTTTCTTT	CASSLAQGHTEAFF
TRBV27	once	TRBD1	TRBJ1-2	14	TGTGCCAGCAGTTTGACAGGGTCTAACTATGGCTACACCTTC	CASSLTGSNYGYTF
TRBV25-1	-	-	TRBJ2-3	14	TGTGCCAGCAGTATTAGCTCCGGCACAGATACGCAGTATTTT	CASSISSGTDTQYF
TRBV28	-	-	TRBJ1-2	11	TGTGCCAGCACCCAGGGCTATGGCTACCCCTTC	CASTQGYGYPF
TRBV10-3	-	-	TRBJ1-4	14	TGTGCCATCAGTGAGTTTACAGGGTGGGAAAAACTGTTTTTT	CAISEFTGWEKLFF
TRBV19	few	-	TRBJ1-5	13	TGTGCCAGTAGTATAGGGGCCGATCAGCCCCAGCATTTT	CASSIGADQPQHF
TRBV6-1	-	TRBD2	TRBJ2-1	15	TGTGCCAGCAGTGTCGACCGGGGGGTGTACAATGAGCAGTTCTTC	CASSVDRGVYNEQFF
TRBV18	-	-	TRBJ1-1	12	TGTGCCAGCTCGTCGGGTCACACTGAAGCTTTCTTT	CASSSGHTEAFF
TRBV5-5	few	-	TRBJ2-7	14	TGTGCCAGCAGCTTTGGTACGGGAACCTACGAGCAGTACTTC	CASSFGTGTYEQYF
TRBV9	-	TRBD2	TRBJ2-3	16	TGTGCCAGCAGCGCCAGACTAGCGACTAGCACAGATACGCAGTATTTT	CASSARLATSTDTQYF
TRBV7-2	-	-	TRBJ1-1	14	TGTGCCAGCAGCTTAGGTAGAGTGAACACTGAAGCTTTCTTT	CASSLGRVNTEAFF
TRBV6-6	few	TRBD2	TRBJ2-4	15	TGTGCCAGCAGTCAGACTAGCACGGCCAAAAACATTCAGTACTTC	CASSQTSTAKNIQYF